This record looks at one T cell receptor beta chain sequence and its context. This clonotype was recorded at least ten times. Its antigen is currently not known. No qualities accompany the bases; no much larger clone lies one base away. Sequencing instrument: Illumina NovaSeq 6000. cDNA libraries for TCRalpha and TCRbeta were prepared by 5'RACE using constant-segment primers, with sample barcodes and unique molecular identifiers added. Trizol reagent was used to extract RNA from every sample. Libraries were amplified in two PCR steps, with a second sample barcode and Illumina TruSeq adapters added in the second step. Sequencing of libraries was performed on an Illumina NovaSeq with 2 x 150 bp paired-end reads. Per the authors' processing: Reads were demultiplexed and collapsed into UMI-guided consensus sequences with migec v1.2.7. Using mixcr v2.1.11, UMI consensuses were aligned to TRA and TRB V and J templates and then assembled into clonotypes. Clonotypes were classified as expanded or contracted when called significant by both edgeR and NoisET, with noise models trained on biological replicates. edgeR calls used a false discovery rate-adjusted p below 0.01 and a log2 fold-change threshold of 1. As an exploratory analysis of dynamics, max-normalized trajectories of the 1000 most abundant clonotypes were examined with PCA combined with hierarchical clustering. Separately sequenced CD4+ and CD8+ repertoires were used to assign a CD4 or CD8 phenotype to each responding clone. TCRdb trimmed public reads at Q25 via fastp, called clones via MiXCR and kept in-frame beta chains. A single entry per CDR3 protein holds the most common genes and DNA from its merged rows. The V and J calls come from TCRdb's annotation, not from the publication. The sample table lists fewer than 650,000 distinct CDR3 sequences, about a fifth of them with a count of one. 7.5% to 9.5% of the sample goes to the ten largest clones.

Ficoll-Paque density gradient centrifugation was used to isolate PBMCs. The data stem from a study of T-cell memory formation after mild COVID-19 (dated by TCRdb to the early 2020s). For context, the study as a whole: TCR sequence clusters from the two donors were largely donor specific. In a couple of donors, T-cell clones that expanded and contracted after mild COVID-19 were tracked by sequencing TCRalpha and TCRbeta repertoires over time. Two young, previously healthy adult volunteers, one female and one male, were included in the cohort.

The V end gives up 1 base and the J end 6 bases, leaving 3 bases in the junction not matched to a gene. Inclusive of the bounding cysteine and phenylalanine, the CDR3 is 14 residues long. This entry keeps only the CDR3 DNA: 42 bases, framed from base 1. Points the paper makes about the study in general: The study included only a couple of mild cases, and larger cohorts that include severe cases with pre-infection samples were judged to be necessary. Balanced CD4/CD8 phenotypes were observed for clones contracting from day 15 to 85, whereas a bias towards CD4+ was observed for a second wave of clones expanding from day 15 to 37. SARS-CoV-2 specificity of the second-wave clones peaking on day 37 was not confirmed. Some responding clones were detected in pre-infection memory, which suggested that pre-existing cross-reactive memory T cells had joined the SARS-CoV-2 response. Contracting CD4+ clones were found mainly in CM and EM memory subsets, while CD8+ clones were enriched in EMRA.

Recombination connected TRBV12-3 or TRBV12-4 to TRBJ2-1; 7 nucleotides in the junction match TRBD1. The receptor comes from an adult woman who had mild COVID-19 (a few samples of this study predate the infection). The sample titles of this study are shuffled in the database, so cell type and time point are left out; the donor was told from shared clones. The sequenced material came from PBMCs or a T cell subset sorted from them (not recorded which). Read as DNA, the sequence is TGTGCCAGCAGTTTAGGAACAGGGGCCAATGAGCAGTTCTTC. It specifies CASSLGTGANEQFF.